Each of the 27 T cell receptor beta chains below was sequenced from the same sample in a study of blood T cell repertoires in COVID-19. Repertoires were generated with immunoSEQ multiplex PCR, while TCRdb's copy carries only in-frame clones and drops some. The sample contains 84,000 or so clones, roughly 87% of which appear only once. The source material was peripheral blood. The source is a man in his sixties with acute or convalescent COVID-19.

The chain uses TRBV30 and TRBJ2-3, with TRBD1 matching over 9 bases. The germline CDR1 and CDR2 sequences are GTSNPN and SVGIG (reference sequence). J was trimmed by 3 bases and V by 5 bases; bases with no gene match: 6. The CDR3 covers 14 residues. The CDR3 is CAWRQGDNTDTQYF. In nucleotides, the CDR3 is TGTGCCTGGCGACAGGGGGATAATACAGATACGCAGTATTTT.

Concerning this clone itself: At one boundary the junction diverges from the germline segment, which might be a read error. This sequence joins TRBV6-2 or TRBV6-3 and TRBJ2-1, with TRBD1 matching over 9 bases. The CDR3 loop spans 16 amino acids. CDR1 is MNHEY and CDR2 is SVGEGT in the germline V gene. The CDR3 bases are TGTGCCAGCAGTAACTCTGGACAGGGGAGATGGGATGAGCAGTTCTTC. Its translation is CASSNSGQGRWDEQFF.

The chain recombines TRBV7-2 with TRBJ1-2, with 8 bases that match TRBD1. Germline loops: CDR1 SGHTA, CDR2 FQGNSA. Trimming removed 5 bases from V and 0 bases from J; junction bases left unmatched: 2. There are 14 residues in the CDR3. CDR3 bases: TGTGCCAGCAGCCGGACAGGGACTAACTATGGCTACACCTTC. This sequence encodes CASSRTGTNYGYTF.

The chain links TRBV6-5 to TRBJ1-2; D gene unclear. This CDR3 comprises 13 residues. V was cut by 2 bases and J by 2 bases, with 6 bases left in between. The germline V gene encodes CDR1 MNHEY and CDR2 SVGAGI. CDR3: CASSYDFNYGYTF. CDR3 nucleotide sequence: TGTGCCAGCAGTTACGACTTCAACTATGGCTACACCTTC.

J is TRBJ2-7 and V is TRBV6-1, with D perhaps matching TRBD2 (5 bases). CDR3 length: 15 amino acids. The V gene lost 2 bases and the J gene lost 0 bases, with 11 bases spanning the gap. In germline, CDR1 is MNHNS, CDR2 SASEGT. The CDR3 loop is CASSERAGNSYEQYF. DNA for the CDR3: TGTGCCAGCAGTGAACGGGCGGGTAACTCCTACGAGCAGTACTTC.

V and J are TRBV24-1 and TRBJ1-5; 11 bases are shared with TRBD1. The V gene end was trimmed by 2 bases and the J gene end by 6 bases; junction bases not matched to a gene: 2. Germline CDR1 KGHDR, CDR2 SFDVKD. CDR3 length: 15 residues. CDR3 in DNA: TGTGCCACCAGTGATTCCGGGACAGGGGGTCAGCCCCAGCATTTT. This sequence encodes CATSDSGTGGQPQHF.

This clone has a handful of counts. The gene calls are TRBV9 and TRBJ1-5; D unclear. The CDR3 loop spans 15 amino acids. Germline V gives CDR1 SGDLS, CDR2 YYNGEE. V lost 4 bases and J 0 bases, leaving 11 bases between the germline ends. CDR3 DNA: TGTGCCAGCAGCCGAAGGAGAGCTAGCAATCAGCCCCAGCATTTT. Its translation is CASSRRRASNQPQHF. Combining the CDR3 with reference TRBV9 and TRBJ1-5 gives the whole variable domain DSGVTQTPKHLITATGQRVTLRCSPRSGDLSVYWYQQSLDQGLQFLIQYYNGEERAKGNILERFSAQQFPDLHSELNLSSLELGDSALYFCASSRRRASNQPQHFGDGTRLSIL.

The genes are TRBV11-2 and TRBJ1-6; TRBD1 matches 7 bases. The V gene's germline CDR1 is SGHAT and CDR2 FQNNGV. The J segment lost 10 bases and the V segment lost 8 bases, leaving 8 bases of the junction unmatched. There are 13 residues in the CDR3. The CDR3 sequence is CASGGQEGSPLHF. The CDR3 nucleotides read TGTGCCAGCGGAGGACAGGAAGGATCACCCCTCCACTTT.

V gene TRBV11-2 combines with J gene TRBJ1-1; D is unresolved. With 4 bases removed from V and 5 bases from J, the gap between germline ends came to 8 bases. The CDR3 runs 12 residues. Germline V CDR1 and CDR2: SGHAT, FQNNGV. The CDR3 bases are TGTGCCAGCAGCTCCCAGAGGACTGAAGCTTTCTTT. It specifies CASSSQRTEAFF.

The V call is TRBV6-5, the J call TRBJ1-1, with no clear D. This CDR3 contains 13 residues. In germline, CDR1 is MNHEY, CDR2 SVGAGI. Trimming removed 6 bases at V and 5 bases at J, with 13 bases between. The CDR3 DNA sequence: TGTGCCAGCAGCTCTTCAGGCGCAACTGAAGCTTTCTTT. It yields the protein CASSSSGATEAFF.

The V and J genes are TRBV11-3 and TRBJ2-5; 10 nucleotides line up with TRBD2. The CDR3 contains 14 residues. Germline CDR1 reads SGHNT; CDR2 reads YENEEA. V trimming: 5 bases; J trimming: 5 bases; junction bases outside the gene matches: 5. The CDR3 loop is CASSSGGAGETQYF. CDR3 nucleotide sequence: TGTGCCAGCAGCAGCGGGGGGGCCGGGGAGACCCAGTACTTC.

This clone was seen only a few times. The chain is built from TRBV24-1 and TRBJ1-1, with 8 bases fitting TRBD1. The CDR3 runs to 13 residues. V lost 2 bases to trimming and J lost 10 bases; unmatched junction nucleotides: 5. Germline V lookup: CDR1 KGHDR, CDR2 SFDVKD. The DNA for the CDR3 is TGTGCCACCAGTGATTCGACAGGGGTCCCAGCTTTCTTT. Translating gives CATSDSTGVPAFF.

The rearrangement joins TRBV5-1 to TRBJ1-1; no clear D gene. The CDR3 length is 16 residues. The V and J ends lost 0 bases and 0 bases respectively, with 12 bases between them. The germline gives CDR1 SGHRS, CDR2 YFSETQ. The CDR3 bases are TGCGCCAGCAGCTTGGTGGGCCAGACCATGAACACTGAAGCTTTCTTT. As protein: CASSLVGQTMNTEAFF.

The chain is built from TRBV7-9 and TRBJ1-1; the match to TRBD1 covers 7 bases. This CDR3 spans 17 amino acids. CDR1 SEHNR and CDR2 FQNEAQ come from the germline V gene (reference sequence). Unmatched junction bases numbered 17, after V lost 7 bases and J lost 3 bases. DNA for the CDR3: TGTGCCAGCACCCTTGTACAGGGGCCATTGGGGTACACTGAAGCTTTCTTT. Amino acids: CASTLVQGPLGYTEAFF.

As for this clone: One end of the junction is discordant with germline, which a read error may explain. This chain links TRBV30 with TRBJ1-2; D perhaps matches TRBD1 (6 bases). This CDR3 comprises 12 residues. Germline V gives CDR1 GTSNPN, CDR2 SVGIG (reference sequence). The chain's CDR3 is CAWSPGHYGYTF. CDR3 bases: TGTGCCTGGAGTCCGGGACACTACGGCTACACCTTC.

The CDR3 coding sequence is TGTGCCAGCAGCTTAAGTTCGGGCGGGCAGGGGGCGGGCTACACCTTC. This encodes CASSLSSGGQGAGYTF. The J gene is TRBJ1-2, the V gene TRBV7-2, with TRBD1 matching 8 bases. The CDR3 has 16 amino acids. Germline-derived CDR1 and CDR2 are SGHTA and FQGNSA. Unmatched junction bases numbered 13, after V lost 2 bases and J lost 8 bases.

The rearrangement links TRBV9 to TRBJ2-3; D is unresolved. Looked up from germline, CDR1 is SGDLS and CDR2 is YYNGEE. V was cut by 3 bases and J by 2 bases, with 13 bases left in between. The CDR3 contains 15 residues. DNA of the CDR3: TGTGCCAGCAGCGCCCTAGAGGTATCCACAGATACGCAGTATTTT. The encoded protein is CASSALEVSTDTQYF.

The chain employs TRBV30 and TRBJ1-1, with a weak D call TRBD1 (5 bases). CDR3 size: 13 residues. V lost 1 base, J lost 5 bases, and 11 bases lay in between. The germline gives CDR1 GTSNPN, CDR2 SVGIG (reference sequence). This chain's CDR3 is CAWSGGALTEAFF. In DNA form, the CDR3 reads TGTGCCTGGAGTGGCGGGGCATTAACTGAAGCTTTCTTT.

The chain's CDR3 is CAWRRREGRDSPLHF. The DNA for the CDR3 is TGTGCCTGGAGGCGGCGGGAGGGTCGAGATTCACCCCTCCACTTT. V usage is TRBV30 and J usage is TRBJ1-6; D is unresolved. V lost 3 bases and J 8 bases, leaving 17 bases between the germline ends. Germline values: CDR1 GTSNPN, CDR2 SVGIG (reference sequence). This CDR3 comprises 15 residues.

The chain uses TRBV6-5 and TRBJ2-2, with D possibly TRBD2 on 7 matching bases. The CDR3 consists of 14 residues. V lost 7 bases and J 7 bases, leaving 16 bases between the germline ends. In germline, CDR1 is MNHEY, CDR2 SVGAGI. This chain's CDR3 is CASIMGGLIGELFF. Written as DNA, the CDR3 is TGTGCCAGCATAATGGGGGGGCTGATCGGGGAGCTGTTTTTT.

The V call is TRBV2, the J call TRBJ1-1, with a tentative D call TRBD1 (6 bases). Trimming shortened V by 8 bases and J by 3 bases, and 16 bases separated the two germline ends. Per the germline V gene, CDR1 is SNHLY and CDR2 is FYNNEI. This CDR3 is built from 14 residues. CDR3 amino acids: CASSPTGLDTEAFF. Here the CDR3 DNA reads TGTGCCAGCTCCCCAACAGGGTTGGACACTGAAGCTTTCTTT.

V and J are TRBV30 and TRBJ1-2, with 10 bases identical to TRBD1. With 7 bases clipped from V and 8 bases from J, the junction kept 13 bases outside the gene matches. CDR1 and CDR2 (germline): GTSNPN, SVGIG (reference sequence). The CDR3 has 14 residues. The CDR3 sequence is CASPRDRGGWGYTF. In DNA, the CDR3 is TGTGCCTCCCCTCGGGACAGGGGCGGGTGGGGCTACACCTTC.

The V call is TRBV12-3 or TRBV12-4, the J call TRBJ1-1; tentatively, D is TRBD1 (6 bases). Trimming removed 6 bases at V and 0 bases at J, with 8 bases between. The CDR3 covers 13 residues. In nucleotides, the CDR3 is TGTGCCAGCAGGGGACAAGTGAACACTGAAGCTTTCTTT. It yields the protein CASRGQVNTEAFF.

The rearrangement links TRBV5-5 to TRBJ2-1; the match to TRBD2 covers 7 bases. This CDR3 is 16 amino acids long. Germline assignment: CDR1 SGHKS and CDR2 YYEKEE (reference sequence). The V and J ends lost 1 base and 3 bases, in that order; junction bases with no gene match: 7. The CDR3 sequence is CASSLRASGHYNEQFF. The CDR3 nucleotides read TGTGCCAGCAGCTTGCGGGCTAGCGGACACTACAATGAGCAGTTCTTC.

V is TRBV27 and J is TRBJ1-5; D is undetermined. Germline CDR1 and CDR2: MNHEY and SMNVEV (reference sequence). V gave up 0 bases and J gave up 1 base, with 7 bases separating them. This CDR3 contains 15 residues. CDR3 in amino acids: CASSLSGGSNQPQHF. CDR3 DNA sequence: TGTGCCAGCAGTTTATCGGGAGGGAGCAATCAGCCCCAGCATTTT.

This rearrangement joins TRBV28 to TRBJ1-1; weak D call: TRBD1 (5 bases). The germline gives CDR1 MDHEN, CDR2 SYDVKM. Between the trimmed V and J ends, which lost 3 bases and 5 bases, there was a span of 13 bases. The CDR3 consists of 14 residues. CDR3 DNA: TGTGCCAGCAGTTTGCCGGGGGGATGGACTGAAGCTTTCTTT. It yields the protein CASSLPGGWTEAFF.

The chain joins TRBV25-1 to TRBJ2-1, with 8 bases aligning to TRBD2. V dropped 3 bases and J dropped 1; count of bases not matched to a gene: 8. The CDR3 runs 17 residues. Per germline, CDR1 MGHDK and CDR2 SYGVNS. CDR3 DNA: TGTGCCAGCAGTGAGGTGACGGGGGGGCGTTCCTACAATGAGCAGTTCTTC. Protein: CASSEVTGGRSYNEQFF.